The 8 T cell receptor beta chains listed next were all sequenced from one sample in a study of blood T cell repertoires in COVID-19. Profiling relied on immunoSEQ multiplex PCR, and the TCRdb table lists in-frame clones only, not all of them. In the table there are just over 300,000 clones, roughly 85% of which are singletons. Sequenced sample: PBMCs or T cells enriched from blood (not recorded which). The origin of the receptors is a man aged 30-40 years who had recovered from COVID-19.

The genes are TRBV5-1 and TRBJ2-7, with 7 bases aligning to TRBD1. Looked up from germline, CDR1 is SGHRS and CDR2 is YFSETQ. The CDR3 runs 16 residues. J was trimmed by 3 bases and V by 3 bases; bases with no gene match: 12. CDR3 nucleotides: TGCGCCAGCAGCTATTCTCCGGGACAGTCGTACTACGAGCAGTACTTC. Translating gives CASSYSPGQSYYEQYF.

V is TRBV2 and J is TRBJ2-1, with a possible D match to TRBD1 (6 bases). The V end was cut by 2 bases, the J end by 4 bases, with 15 bases between. Per the germline V gene, CDR1 is SNHLY and CDR2 is FYNNEI. The CDR3 runs 16 residues. For the CDR3, the DNA is TGTGCCAGCAGTGAACCTTCAGGGGCTATGTACAATGAGCAGTTCTTC. It yields the protein CASSEPSGAMYNEQFF.

This clone was observed at least ten times. The chain links TRBV11-2 to TRBJ1-1; D is possibly TRBD1 (5 bases). CDR3 length: 13 amino acids. Germline values: CDR1 SGHAT, CDR2 FQNNGV. The V gene lost 3 bases and the J gene lost 3 bases, with 8 bases spanning the gap. CDR3 sequence reads: CASSLAGYTEAFF. The CDR3 region has the DNA TGTGCCAGCAGCTTGGCAGGGTACACTGAAGCTTTCTTT.

The rearrangement uses TRBV7-2 and TRBJ1-6; maybe TRBD1 (5 bases). This CDR3 has 14 amino acids. CDR1 SGHTA and CDR2 FQGNSA come from the germline V gene. Between the trimmed V and J ends, which lost 2 bases and 8 bases, there was a span of 10 bases. The CDR3: CASSLNRRDSPLHF. CDR3 sequence (DNA): TGTGCCAGCAGCTTAAACAGGCGTGATTCACCCCTCCACTTT.

The V and J genes are TRBV2 and TRBJ1-1; D possibly corresponds to TRBD1 (5 bases). Trimming left V 5 bases short and J 7 bases short, with 17 bases between. The CDR3 spans 14 residues. CDR1 SNHLY and CDR2 FYNNEI come from the germline V gene. The CDR3 protein is CASSFSQGKSEAFF. In DNA, the CDR3 is TGTGCCAGCAGTTTCTCGCAGGGAAAGAGTGAAGCTTTCTTT.

This rearrangement joins TRBV19 to TRBJ2-3; the D is unclear. Trimming removed 6 bases from V and 6 bases from J, with 10 bases in between. Germline lookup yields CDR1 LNHDA and CDR2 SQIVND (reference sequence). The CDR3 runs to 12 residues. The CDR3 reads CASRASWDTQYF. Written as DNA, the CDR3 is TGTGCCAGTAGGGCTAGTTGGGATACGCAGTATTTT.

The chain combines TRBV15 with TRBJ1-5; D unresolved. CDR1 and CDR2 from the germline V gene are LNHNV and YYDKDF (reference sequence). The CDR3 runs 14 residues. Trimming took off 0 bases at V and 7 bases at J, with 10 bases between the two ends. The chain's CDR3 is CATSRDPGKQPQHF. CDR3 coding DNA: TGTGCCACCAGCAGAGATCCCGGGAAGCAGCCCCAGCATTTT.

The rearrangement links TRBV7-2 to TRBJ1-2; the match to TRBD1 covers 11 bases. J was trimmed by 2 bases and V by 5 bases; bases with no gene match: 4. CDR1 SGHTA and CDR2 FQGNSA come from the germline V gene. This CDR3 is 15 amino acids long. The CDR3 loop is CASSPGQGANYGYTF. The DNA for the CDR3 is TGTGCCAGCAGCCCCGGACAGGGGGCCAACTATGGCTACACCTTC.